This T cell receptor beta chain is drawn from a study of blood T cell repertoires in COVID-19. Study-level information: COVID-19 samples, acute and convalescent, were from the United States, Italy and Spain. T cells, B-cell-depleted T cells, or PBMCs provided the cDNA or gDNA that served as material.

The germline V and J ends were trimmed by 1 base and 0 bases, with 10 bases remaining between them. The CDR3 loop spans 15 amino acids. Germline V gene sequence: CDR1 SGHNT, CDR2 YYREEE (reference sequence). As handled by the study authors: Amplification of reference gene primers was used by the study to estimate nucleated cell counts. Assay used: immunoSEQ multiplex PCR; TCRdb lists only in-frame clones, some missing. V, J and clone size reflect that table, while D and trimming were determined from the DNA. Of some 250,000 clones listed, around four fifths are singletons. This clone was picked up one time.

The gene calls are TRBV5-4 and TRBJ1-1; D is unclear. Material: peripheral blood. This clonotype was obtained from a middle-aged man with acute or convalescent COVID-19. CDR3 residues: CASSLPDKMNTEAFF. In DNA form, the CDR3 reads TGTGCCAGCAGCTTGCCAGACAAAATGAACACTGAAGCTTTCTTT.